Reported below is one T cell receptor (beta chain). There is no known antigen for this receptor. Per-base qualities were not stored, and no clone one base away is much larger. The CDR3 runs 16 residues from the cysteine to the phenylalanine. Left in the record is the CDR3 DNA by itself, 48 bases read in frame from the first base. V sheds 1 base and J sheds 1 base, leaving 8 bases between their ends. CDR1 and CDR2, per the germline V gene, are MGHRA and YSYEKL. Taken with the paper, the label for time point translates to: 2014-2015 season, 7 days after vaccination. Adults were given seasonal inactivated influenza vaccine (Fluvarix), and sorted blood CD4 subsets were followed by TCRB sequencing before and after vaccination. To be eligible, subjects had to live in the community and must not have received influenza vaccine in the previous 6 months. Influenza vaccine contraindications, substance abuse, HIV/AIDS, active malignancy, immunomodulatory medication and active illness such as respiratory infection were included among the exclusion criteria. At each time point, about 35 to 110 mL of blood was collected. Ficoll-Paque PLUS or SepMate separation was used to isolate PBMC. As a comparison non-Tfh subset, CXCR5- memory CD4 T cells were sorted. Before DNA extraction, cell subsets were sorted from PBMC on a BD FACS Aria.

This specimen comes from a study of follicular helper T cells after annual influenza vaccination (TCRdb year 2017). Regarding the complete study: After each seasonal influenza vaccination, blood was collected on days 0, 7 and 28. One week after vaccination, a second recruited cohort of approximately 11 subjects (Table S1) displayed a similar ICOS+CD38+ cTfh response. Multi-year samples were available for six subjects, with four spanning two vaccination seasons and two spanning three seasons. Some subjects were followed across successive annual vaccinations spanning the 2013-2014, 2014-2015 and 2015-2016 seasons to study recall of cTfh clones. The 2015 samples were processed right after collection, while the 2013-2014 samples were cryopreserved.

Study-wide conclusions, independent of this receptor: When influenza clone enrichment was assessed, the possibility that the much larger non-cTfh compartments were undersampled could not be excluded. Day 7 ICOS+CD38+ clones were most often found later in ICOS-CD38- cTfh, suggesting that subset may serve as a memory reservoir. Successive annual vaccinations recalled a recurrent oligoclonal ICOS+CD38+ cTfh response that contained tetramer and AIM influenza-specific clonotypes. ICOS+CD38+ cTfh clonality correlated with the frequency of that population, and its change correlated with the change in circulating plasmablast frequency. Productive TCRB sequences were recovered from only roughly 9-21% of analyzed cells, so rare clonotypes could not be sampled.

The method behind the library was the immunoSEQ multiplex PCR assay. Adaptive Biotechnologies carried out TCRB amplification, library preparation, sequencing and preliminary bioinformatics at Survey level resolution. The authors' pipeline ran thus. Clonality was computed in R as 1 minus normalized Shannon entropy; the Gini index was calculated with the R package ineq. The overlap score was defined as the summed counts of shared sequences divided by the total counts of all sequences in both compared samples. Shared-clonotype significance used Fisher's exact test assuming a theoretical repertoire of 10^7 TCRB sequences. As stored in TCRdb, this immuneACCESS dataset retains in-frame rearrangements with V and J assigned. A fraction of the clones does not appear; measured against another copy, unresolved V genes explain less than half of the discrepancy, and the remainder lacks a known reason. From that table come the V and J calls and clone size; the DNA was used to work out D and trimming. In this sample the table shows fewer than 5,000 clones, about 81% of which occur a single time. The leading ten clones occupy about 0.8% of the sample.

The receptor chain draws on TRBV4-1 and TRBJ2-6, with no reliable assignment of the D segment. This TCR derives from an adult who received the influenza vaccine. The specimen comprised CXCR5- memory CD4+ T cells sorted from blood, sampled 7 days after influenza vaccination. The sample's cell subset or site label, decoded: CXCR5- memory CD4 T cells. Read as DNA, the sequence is TGCGCCAGCAGCCAAGGAAGGGTTTCTGGGGCCAACGTCCTGACTTTC. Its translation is CASSQGRVSGANVLTF.